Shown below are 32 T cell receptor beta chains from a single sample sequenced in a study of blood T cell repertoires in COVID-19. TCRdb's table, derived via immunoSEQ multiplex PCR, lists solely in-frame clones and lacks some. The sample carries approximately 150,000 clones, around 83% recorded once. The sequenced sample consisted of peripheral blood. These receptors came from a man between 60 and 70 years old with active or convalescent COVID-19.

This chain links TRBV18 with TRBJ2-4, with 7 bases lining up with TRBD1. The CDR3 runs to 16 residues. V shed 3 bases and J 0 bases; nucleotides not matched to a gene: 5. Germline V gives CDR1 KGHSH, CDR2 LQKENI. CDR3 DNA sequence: TGTGCCAGCTCACCCGGGACAGCACTAGCCAAAAACATTCAGTACTTC. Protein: CASSPGTALAKNIQYF.

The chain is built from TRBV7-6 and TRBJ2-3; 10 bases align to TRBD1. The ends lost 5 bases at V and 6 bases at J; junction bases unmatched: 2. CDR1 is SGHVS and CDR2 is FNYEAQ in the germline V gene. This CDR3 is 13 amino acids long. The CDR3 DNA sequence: TGTGCCAGCAGCCTGGACAGGGGGGATACGCAGTATTTT. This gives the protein CASSLDRGDTQYF.

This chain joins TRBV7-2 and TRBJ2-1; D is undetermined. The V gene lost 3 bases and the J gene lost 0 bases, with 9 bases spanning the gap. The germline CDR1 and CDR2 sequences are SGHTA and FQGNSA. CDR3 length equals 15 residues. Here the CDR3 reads CASSFNSYSYNEQFF. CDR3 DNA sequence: TGTGCCAGCAGCTTCAACAGCTACTCCTACAATGAGCAGTTCTTC. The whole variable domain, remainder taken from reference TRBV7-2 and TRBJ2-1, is GAGVSQSPSNKVTEKGKDVELRCDPISGHTALYWYRQSLGQGLEFLIYFQGNSAPDKSGLPSDRFSAERTGGSVSTLTIQRTQQEDSAVYLCASSFNSYSYNEQFFGPGTRLTVL.

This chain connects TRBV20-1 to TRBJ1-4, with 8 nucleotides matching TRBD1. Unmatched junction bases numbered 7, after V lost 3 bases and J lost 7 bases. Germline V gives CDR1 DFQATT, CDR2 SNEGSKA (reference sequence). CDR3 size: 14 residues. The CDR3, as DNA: TGCAGTGCTAGTGACCCAACAGGGGGTGAAAAACTGTTTTTT. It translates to CSASDPTGGEKLFF.

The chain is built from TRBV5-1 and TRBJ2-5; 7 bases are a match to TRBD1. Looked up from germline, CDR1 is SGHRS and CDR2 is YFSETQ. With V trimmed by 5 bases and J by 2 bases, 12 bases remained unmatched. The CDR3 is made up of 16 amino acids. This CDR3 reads CASSTRGTVTQETQYF. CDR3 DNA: TGCGCCAGCAGTACTAGAGGGACAGTCACACAAGAGACCCAGTACTTC.

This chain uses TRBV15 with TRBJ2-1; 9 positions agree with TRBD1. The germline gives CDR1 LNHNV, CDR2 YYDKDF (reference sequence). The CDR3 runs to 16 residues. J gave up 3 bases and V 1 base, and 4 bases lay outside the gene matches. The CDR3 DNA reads TGTGCCACCAGCAGAGGTTGGGACAGGGACTACAATGAGCAGTTCTTC. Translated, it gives CATSRGWDRDYNEQFF.

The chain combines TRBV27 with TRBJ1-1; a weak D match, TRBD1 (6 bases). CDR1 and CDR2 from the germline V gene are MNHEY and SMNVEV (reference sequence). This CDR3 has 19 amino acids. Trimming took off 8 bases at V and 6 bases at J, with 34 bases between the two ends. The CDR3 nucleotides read TGTGCCAGCCCAAATTACAGGGTCTCGGACTCTGAGCGCCTCGCTGAAGCTTTCTTT. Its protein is CASPNYRVSDSERLAEAFF.

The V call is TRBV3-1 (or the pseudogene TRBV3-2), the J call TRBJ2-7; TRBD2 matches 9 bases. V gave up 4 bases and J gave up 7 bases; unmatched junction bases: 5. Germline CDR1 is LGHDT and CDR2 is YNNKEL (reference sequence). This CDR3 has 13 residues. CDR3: CASSLLAGWEQYF. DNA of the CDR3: TGTGCCAGCAGCCTTCTAGCGGGGTGGGAGCAGTACTTC.

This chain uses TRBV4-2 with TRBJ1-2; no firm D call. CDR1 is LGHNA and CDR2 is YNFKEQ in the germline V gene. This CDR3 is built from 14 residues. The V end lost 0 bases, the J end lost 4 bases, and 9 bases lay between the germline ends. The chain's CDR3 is CASSQDAGSYGYTF. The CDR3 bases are TGTGCCAGCAGCCAAGATGCTGGCAGCTATGGCTACACCTTC.

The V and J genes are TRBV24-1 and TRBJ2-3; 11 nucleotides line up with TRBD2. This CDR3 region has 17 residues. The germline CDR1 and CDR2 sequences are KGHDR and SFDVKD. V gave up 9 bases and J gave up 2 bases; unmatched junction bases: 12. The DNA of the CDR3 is TGTGCCACCCAAGCCGATATAGCGGGAGGGCCCACAGATACGCAGTATTTT. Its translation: CATQADIAGGPTDTQYF.

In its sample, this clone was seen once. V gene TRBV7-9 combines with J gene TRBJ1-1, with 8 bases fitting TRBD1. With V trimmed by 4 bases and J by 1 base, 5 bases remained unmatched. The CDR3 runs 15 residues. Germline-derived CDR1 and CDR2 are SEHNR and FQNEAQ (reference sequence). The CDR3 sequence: CASSSPGGWNTEAFF. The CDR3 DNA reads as TGTGCCAGCAGCTCCCCAGGGGGCTGGAACACTGAAGCTTTCTTT.

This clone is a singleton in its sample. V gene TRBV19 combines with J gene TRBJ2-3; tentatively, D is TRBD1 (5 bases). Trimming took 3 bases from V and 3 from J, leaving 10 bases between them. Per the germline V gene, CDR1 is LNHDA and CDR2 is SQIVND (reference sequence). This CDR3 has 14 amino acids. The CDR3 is CASSIVQGTDTQYF. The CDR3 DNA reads TGTGCCAGTAGTATCGTCCAGGGAACAGATACGCAGTATTTT.

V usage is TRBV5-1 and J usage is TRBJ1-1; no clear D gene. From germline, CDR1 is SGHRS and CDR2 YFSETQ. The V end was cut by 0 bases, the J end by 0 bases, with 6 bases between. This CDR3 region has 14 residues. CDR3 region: CASSLDHLNTEAFF. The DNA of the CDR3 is TGCGCCAGCAGCTTGGACCACTTGAACACTGAAGCTTTCTTT.

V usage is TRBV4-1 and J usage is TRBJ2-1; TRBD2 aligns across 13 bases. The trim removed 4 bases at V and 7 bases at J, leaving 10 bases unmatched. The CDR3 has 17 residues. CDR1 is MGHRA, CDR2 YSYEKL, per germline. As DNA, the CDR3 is TGCGCCAGCAGCCCTCACCTTGGGACTAGCGGGATAAATGAGCAGTTCTTC. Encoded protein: CASSPHLGTSGINEQFF.

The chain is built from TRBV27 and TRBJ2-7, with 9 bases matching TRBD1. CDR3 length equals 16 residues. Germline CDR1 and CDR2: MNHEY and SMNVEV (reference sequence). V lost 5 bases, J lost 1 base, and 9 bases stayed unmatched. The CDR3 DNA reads TGTGCCAGCAGTCCCAGGACAGGGGTGCTATCCTACGAGCAGTACTTC. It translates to CASSPRTGVLSYEQYF.

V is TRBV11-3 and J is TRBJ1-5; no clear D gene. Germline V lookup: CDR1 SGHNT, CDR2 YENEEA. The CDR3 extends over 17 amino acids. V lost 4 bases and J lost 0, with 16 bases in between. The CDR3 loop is CASSSPNDIDSNQPQHF. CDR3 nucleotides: TGTGCCAGCAGCTCACCAAATGACATCGATAGCAATCAGCCCCAGCATTTT.

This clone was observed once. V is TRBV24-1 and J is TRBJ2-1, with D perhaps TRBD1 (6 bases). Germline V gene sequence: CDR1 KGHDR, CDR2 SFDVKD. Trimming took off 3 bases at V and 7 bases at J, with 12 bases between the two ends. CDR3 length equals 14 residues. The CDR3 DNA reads TGTGCCACCAGTGATCCTGGACAGTTTAATGAGCAGTTCTTC. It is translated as CATSDPGQFNEQFF.

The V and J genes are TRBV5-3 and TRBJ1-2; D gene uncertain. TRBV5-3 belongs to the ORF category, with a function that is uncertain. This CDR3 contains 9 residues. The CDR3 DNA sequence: TGTGACATATCAGATGGCTACACCTTC. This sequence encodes CDISDGYTF.

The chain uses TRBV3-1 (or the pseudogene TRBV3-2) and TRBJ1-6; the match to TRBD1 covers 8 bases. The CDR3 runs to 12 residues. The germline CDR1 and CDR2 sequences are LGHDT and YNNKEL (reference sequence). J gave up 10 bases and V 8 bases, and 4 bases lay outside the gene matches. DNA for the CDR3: TGTGCCAGCGGACAGGGCGGCTCACCCCTCCACTTT. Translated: CASGQGGSPLHF.

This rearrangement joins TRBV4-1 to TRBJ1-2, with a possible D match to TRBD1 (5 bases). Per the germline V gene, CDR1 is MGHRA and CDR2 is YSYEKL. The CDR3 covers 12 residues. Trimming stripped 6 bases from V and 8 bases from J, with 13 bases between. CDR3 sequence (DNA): TGCGCCAGCAGTCCTCCAGGGCACGGCTACACCTTC. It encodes CASSPPGHGYTF.

The CDR3 reads CASSAEGSAFF. In DNA, the CDR3 is TGTGCCAGCAGTGCGGAGGGGTCCGCGTTCTTC. J is TRBJ2-1 and V is TRBV2; D perhaps matches TRBD2 (6 bases). Trimming shortened V by 4 bases and J by 15 bases, and 13 bases separated the two germline ends. Germline CDR1 SNHLY, CDR2 FYNNEI. The CDR3 loop spans 11 amino acids.

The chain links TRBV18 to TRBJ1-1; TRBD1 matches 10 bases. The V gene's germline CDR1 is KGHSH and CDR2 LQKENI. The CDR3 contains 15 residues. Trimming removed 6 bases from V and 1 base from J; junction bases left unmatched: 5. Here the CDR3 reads CASSPTGGANTEAFF. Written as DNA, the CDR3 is TGTGCCAGCTCGCCGACAGGGGGCGCGAACACTGAAGCTTTCTTT.

This chain's CDR3 is CASSSGGGVKTEAFF. The CDR3 coding sequence is TGTGCCAGCAGCTCGGGAGGGGGCGTTAAGACTGAAGCTTTCTTT. The rearrangement joins TRBV7-2 to TRBJ1-1; TRBD1 matches at 7 bases. CDR1 and CDR2 (germline): SGHTA, FQGNSA. J was trimmed by 5 bases and V by 4 bases; bases with no gene match: 10. This CDR3 has 15 amino acids.

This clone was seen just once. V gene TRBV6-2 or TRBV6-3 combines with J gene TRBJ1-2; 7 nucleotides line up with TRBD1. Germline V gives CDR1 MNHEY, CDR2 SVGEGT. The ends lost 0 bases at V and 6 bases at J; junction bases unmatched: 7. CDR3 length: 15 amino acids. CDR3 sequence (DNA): TGTGCCAGCAGTTACTCGGCAGGGGGGCTGGATGGCTACACCTTC. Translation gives CASSYSAGGLDGYTF.

CDR3 bases: TGTGCCACCAGCAGACTAGGATCGAACACTGAAGCTTTCTTT. Translated: CATSRLGSNTEAFF. This chain joins TRBV15 and TRBJ1-1; D gene ambiguous. Germline loops: CDR1 LNHNV, CDR2 YYDKDF (reference sequence). The V and J ends lost 2 bases and 1 base respectively, with 8 bases between them. The length of the CDR3 is 14 residues.

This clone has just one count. The CDR3 region has the DNA TGCGCCAGCAGCCCTGTGGGACAGACGGATGGAAACACCATATATTTT. Translation gives CASSPVGQTDGNTIYF. V and J are TRBV10-2 and TRBJ1-3; 7 bases match TRBD1. The CDR3 is 16 residues long. Trimming at V came to 6 bases and at J to 3 bases, leaving 11 bases not matched to a gene. Germline V lookup: CDR1 WSHSY, CDR2 SAAADI.

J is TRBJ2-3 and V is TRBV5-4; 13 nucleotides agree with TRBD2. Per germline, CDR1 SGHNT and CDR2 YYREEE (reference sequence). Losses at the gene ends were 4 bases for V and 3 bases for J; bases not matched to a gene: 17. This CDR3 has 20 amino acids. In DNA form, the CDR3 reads TGTGCCAGCAGCAATCCAAGGAGGACTAGCGGGAGTCGAGGTACAGATACGCAGTATTTT. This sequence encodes CASSNPRRTSGSRGTDTQYF.

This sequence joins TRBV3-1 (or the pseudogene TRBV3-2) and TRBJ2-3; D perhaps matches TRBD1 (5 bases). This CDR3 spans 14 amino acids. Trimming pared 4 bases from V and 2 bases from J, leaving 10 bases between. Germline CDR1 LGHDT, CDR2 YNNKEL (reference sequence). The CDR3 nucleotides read TGTGCCAGCAGCCGTAGGGGTCCCACAGATACGCAGTATTTT. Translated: CASSRRGPTDTQYF.

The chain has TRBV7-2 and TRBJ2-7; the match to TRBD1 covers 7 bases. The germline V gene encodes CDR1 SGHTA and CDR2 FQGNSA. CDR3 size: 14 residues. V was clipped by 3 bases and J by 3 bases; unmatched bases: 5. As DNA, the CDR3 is TGTGCCAGCAGCTTGGGTGCAGGGGGCTACGAGCAGTACTTC. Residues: CASSLGAGGYEQYF.

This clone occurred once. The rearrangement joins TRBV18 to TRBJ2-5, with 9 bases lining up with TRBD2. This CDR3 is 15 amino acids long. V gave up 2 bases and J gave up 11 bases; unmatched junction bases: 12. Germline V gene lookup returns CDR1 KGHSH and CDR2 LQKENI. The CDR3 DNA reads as TGTGCCAGCTCACCATCCCCCGGGACTAGCTTCAATCAGTACTTC. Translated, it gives CASSPSPGTSFNQYF.

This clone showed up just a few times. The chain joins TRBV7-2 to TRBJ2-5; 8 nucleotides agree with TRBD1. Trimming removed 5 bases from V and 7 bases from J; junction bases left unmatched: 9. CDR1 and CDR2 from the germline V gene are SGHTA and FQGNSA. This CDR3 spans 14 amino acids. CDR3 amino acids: CASSPLGQGSTQYF. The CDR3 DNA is TGTGCCAGCAGCCCCCTCGGACAGGGTTCGACCCAGTACTTC.

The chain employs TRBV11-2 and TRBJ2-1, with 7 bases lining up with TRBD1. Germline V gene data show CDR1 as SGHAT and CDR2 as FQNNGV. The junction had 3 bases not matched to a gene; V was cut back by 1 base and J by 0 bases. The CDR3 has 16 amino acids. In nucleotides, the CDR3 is TGTGCCAGCAGCTTAGGTTGGACAGGCTCCTACAATGAGCAGTTCTTC. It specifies CASSLGWTGSYNEQFF.